The 5 T cell receptor beta chains presented below share a single source sample, sequenced in a study of monozygotic twins with inflammatory bowel disease. TCRdb reprocessed the 5' RACE reads and reports one entry per CDR3 protein, with no DNA. This table lists about 160,000 distinct CDR3 sequences. Sequenced input: blood. The receptors come from a human donor with ulcerative colitis or Crohn's disease, or a healthy co-twin of an affected twin (not recorded which).

The V and J genes are TRBV6-2 or TRBV6-3 and TRBJ2-7; the D gene TCRdb calls, TRBD2, cannot be checked with no DNA. The CDR3 totals 14 residues. Germline V gene sequence: CDR1 MNHEY, CDR2 SVGEGT. The CDR3 sequence: CASSPRTSEYEQYF.

This sequence joins TRBV20-1 and TRBJ2-2; absent DNA, TCRdb's TRBD2 call cannot be checked. The CDR3 is 15 residues long. Germline CDR1 and CDR2: DFQATT and SNEGSKA (reference sequence). CDR3 amino acids: CSASPSGSVTGELFF.

The chain couples TRBV15 to TRBJ2-4; the D call of TRBD2 rests on TCRdb alone, since no DNA is present to check it. From germline, CDR1 is LNHNV and CDR2 YYDKDF (reference sequence). The CDR3 length is 17 residues. The CDR3 reads CATSRLAGGVAKNIQYF.

The rearrangement joins TRBV3-1 to TRBJ2-5; without DNA, the TCRdb call of TRBD1 cannot be checked. CDR1 and CDR2 from the germline V gene are LGHDT and YNNKEL (reference sequence). The CDR3 runs 14 residues. CDR3 loop: CASSQDWGQETQYF.

The chain joins TRBV6-5 to TRBJ2-1; checking the TCRdb D call of TRBD1 is not possible without DNA. This CDR3 comprises 13 residues. Germline V CDR1 and CDR2: MNHEY, SVGAGI. CDR3 in amino acids: CASSLGQGYEQFF.